This passage covers 22 T cell receptor beta chains from one sample sequenced in a study of T cells in narcolepsy. Produced via immunoSEQ multiplex PCR; TCRdb's table is partial and in-frame only. The sample carries 17,000 or so clones, approximately 77% recorded once. Input material: CD45RA- memory CD8+ T cells from PBMCs. The receptors shown here come from a human donor with narcolepsy.

The rearrangement uses TRBV14 and TRBJ2-1; 9 nucleotides align to TRBD2. Trimming removed 0 bases from V and 9 bases from J; junction bases left unmatched: 18. The CDR3 length is 19 residues. Looked up from germline, CDR1 is SGHDN and CDR2 is FVKESK. CDR3 sequence: CASSQDLRLAGIQRGEQFF. CDR3 in DNA: TGTGCCAGCAGCCAAGATTTAAGGCTAGCGGGGATTCAAAGGGGTGAGCAGTTCTTC.

The genes are TRBV2 and TRBJ1-2; D unresolved. With 4 bases removed from V and 0 bases from J, the gap between germline ends came to 6 bases. CDR3 size: 13 residues. From germline, CDR1 is SNHLY and CDR2 FYNNEI. This chain's CDR3 is CASSAKTNYGYTF. In DNA form, the CDR3 reads TGTGCCAGCAGTGCGAAAACTAACTATGGCTACACCTTC.

The V and J genes are TRBV27 and TRBJ2-7; D uncertain. Trimming took 5 bases from V and 3 from J, leaving 11 bases between them. Germline-derived CDR1 and CDR2 are MNHEY and SMNVEV (reference sequence). CDR3 length: 13 amino acids. CDR3 bases: TGTGCCAGCAGTAACATGGGAAACTACGAGCAGTACTTC. Residues: CASSNMGNYEQYF.

The V and J genes are TRBV5-4 and TRBJ2-5, with 7 bases matching TRBD1. The trim removed 0 bases at V and 3 bases at J, leaving 2 bases unmatched. Germline-derived CDR1 and CDR2 are SGHNT and YYREEE (reference sequence). The CDR3 consists of 14 residues. The CDR3 DNA sequence: TGTGCCAGCAGCTTGGATGACAGGGAAGAGACCCAGTACTTC. It specifies CASSLDDREETQYF.

This clone was seen once. The rearrangement links TRBV28 to TRBJ2-7; 7 positions agree with TRBD1. CDR3 length: 17 amino acids. Trimming removed 5 bases from V and 5 bases from J; junction bases left unmatched: 18. Germline CDR1 reads MDHEN; CDR2 reads SYDVKM. The CDR3 DNA reads TGTGCCAGCAGTCGCGTACGAACCGGGACAGCCCCGGACGAGCAGTACTTC. Translated: CASSRVRTGTAPDEQYF.

The chain joins TRBV9 to TRBJ2-1; 7 bases match TRBD1. The V segment lost 4 bases and the J segment 10 bases; nucleotides outside the gene matches: 8. The CDR3 contains 13 residues. Per germline, CDR1 SGDLS and CDR2 YYNGEE. The CDR3 DNA follows: TGTGCCAGCAGCCCTGGGACAGAAGGAGAGCAGTTCTTC. Amino acid sequence: CASSPGTEGEQFF.

The J gene is TRBJ2-2, the V gene TRBV4-1, with unresolved D. CDR3 size: 12 residues. Between the trimmed V and J ends, which lost 1 base and 7 bases, there was a span of 4 bases. Germline V gene lookup returns CDR1 MGHRA and CDR2 YSYEKL. In DNA, the CDR3 is TGCGCCAGCAGCCAAGTTGGCGGGGAGCTGTTTTTT. It encodes CASSQVGGELFF.

This chain links TRBV11-1 with TRBJ2-7; 8 bases line up with TRBD1. Germline trimming cut 3 bases from V and 2 bases from J; bases unmatched to any gene: 12. Germline CDR1 reads SGHAT; CDR2 reads FQDESV (reference sequence). CDR3 length: 17 amino acids. The CDR3 sequence: CASSFPGQGARAYEQYF. In nucleotides, the CDR3 is TGTGCCAGCAGCTTCCCTGGACAGGGCGCCAGAGCCTACGAGCAGTACTTC.

This clone was seen a handful of times. The rearrangement uses TRBV13 and TRBJ2-4, with TRBD1 matching 9 bases. Unmatched junction bases numbered 5, after V lost 5 bases and J lost 0 bases. The CDR3 runs 16 residues. From germline, CDR1 is PRHDT and CDR2 FYEKMQ (reference sequence). The CDR3 DNA reads TGTGCCAGCAGCCCCGAACAGGGGGCAGCCAAAAACATTCAGTACTTC. It codes for CASSPEQGAAKNIQYF.

The CDR3 region is CASSESRREPYGYTF. CDR3 nucleotide sequence: TGCGCCAGCAGTGAGTCGAGGAGGGAGCCCTATGGCTACACCTTC. V and J are TRBV10-2 and TRBJ1-2; no clear D. The germline CDR1 and CDR2 sequences are WSHSY and SAAADI. The CDR3 runs to 15 residues. Between the trimmed V and J ends, which lost 0 bases and 4 bases, there was a span of 12 bases.

The rearrangement joins TRBV7-9 to TRBJ2-5, with 10 bases aligning to TRBD2. V was pared by 7 bases and J by 4 bases, with 6 bases of the junction left unmatched. Germline values: CDR1 SEHNR, CDR2 FQNEAQ (reference sequence). The CDR3 totals 14 residues. CDR3 DNA: TGTGCCAGCACCAAGCGGGAGGGCCGAGAGACCCAGTACTTC. Translating gives CASTKREGRETQYF.

This clone was observed a single time. The genes are TRBV27 and TRBJ2-7; D is undetermined. CDR1 MNHEY and CDR2 SMNVEV come from the germline V gene (reference sequence). This CDR3 region has 16 residues. V was cut by 7 bases and J by 1 base, with 20 bases left in between. CDR3 nucleotides: TGTGCCAGCACTTGGGGTTTTGAGACAAAATCCTACGAGCAGTACTTC. Translated, it gives CASTWGFETKSYEQYF.

The chain carries TRBV30 and TRBJ2-5; either TRBD1 or TRBD2 may fit D (5 bases each). Germline V gene lookup returns CDR1 GTSNPN and CDR2 SVGIG (reference sequence). Between the trimmed V and J ends, which lost 2 bases and 1 base, there was a span of 14 bases. The CDR3 sequence is 15 residues long. The CDR3, as DNA: TGTGCCTGGAGTCCCCTGGGACCGATCCAAGAGACCCAGTACTTC. Amino acid sequence: CAWSPLGPIQETQYF.

This chain links TRBV19 with TRBJ1-6; 7 nucleotides align to TRBD1. The CDR3 is 14 residues long. The trim removed 7 bases at V and 6 bases at J, leaving 6 bases unmatched. Germline V lookup: CDR1 LNHDA, CDR2 SQIVND (reference sequence). The CDR3 loop reads CASTRDSFNSPLHF. CDR3 DNA: TGTGCCAGTACCCGGGACAGTTTTAATTCACCCCTCCACTTT.

This clone was seen a few times. The chain joins TRBV10-2 to TRBJ1-5; 7 bases match TRBD1. CDR1 is WSHSY and CDR2 is SAAADI in the germline V gene. Trimming took 5 bases from V and 4 from J; bases not matched to a gene: 8. CDR3 length: 15 residues. CDR3 coding DNA: TGCGCCAGCAGTTTGACCGGGACAGCTAATCAGCCCCAGCATTTT. Encoded protein: CASSLTGTANQPQHF.

This chain uses TRBV5-4 with TRBJ2-7, with TRBD1 matching 12 bases. This CDR3 is 14 amino acids long. V gave up 3 bases and J gave up 6 bases; unmatched junction bases: 4. Germline V gene sequence: CDR1 SGHNT, CDR2 YYREEE (reference sequence). CDR3 amino acids: CASSSRDRGLEQYF. CDR3 bases: TGTGCCAGCAGCTCTCGGGACAGGGGGCTCGAGCAGTACTTC.

This sequence joins TRBV11-2 and TRBJ1-2, with D unresolved. The CDR3 consists of 15 residues. V shed 1 base and J shed 4 bases, with 13 bases lying between them. CDR1 and CDR2 (germline): SGHAT, FQNNGV. CDR3 loop: CASSLVGPLGYGYTF. As DNA, the CDR3 is TGTGCCAGCAGCTTAGTTGGTCCTCTGGGCTATGGCTACACCTTC.

This clone was counted between two and nine times. The chain is built from TRBV2 and TRBJ1-5; no definite D call. CDR3 length: 17 residues. Trimming took 0 bases from V and 2 from J, leaving 14 bases between them. Germline loops: CDR1 SNHLY, CDR2 FYNNEI. DNA for the CDR3: TGTGCCAGCAGTGAAGCGGGCAGAGCCAGAGGCAATCAGCCCCAGCATTTT. Its translation: CASSEAGRARGNQPQHF.

There are a few counts of this clone. The chain has TRBV7-5 and TRBJ1-1. TRBV7-5 is a known pseudogene. This CDR3 region has 12 residues. The DNA of the CDR3 is TGTGCCAGCAGCCGCAGAGGCACTGAAGCTTTCTTT. Translated: CASSRRGTEAFF.

The CDR3 protein is CASGEGAWTEAFF. CDR3 nucleotide sequence: TGTGCCAGCGGAGAAGGGGCTTGGACTGAAGCTTTCTTT. The rearrangement links TRBV27 to TRBJ1-1; D perhaps matches TRBD1 (5 bases). V was pared by 8 bases and J by 5 bases, with 15 bases between. The CDR3 extends over 13 amino acids. Germline CDR1 MNHEY, CDR2 SMNVEV (reference sequence).

This clone turned up a few times. The gene calls are TRBV6-6 and TRBJ2-3; possible D gene TRBD1, 5 bases. CDR1 and CDR2 from the germline V gene are MNHNY and SVGAGI (reference sequence). The CDR3 is made up of 15 amino acids. The germline V and J ends were trimmed by 2 bases and 4 bases, with 13 bases remaining between them. This CDR3 is CASSYVDAGSDTQYF. The DNA of the CDR3 is TGTGCCAGCAGTTACGTTGATGCAGGGTCAGATACGCAGTATTTT.

J is TRBJ2-2 and V is TRBV29-1; 8 bases fit TRBD2. Germline CDR1 SQVTM, CDR2 ANQGSEA. V was clipped by 5 bases and J by 6 bases; unmatched bases: 8. The CDR3 spans 14 residues. CDR3: CSVLYREGPGELFF. CDR3 nucleotides: TGCAGCGTTTTATATCGGGAGGGCCCCGGGGAGCTGTTTTTT.